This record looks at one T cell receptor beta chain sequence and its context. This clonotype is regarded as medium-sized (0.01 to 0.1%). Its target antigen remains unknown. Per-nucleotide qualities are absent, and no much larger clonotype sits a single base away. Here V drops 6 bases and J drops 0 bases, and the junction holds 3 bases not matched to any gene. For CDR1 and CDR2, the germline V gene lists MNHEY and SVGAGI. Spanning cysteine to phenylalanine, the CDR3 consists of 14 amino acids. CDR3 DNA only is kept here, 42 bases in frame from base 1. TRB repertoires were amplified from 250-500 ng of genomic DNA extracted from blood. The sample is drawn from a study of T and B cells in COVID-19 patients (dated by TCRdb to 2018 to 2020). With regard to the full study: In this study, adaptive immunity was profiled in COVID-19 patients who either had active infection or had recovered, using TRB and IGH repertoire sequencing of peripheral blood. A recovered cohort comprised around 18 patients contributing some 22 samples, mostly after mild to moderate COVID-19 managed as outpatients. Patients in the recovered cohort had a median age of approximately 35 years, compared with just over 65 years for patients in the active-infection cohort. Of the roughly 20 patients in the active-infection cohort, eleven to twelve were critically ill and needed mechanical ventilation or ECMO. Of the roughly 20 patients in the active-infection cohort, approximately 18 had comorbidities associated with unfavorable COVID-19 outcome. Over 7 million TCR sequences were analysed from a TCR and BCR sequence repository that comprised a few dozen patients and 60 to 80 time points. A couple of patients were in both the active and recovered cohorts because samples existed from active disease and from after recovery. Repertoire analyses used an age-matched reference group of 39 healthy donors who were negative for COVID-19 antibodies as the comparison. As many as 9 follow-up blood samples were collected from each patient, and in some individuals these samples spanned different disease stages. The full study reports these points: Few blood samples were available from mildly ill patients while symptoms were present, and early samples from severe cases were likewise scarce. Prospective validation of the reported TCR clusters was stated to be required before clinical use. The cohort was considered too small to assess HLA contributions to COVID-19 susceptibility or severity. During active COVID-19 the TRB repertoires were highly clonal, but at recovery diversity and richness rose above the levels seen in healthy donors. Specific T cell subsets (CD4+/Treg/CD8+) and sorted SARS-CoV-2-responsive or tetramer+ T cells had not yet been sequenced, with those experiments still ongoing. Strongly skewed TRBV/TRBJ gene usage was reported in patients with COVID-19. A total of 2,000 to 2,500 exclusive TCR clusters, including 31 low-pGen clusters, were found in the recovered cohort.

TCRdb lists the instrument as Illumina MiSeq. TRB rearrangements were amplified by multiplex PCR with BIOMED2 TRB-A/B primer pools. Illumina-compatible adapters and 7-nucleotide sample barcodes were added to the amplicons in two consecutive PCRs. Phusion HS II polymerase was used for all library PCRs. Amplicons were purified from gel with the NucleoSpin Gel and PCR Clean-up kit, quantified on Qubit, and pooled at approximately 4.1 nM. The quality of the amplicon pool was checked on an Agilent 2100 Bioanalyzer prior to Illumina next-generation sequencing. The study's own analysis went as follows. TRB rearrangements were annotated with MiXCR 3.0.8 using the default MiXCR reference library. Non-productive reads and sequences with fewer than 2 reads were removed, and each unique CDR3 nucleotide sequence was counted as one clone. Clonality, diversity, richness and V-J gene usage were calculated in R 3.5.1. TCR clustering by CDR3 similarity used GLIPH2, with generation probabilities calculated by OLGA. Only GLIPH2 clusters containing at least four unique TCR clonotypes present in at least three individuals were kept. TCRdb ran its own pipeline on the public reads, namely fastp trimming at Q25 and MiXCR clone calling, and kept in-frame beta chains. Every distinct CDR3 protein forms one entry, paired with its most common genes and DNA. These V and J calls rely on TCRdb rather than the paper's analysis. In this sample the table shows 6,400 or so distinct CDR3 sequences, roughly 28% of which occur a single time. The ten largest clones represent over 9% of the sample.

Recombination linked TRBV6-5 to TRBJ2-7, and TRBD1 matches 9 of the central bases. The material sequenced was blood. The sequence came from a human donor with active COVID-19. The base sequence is TGTGCCAGCAGCCCGACAGGGGGCTCCTACGAGCAGTACTTC. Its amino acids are CASSPTGGSYEQYF.